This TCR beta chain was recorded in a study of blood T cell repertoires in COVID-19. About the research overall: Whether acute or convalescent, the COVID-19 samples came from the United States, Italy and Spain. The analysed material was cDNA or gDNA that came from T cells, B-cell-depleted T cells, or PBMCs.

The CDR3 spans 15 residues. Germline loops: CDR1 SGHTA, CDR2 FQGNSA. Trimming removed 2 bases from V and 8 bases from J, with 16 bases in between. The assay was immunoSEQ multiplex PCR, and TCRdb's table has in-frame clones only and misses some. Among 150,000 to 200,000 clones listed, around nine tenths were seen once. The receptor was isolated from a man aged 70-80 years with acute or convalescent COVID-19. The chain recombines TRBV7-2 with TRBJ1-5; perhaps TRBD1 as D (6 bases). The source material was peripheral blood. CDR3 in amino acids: CASSLSGHKTEPQHF. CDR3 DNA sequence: TGTGCCAGCAGCTTATCGGGACACAAAACGGAGCCCCAGCATTTT.